The source of this T cell receptor (beta chain) is a study of blood T cell repertoires in COVID-19 (dated by TCRdb to 2019 to 2021). Turning to the overall study: Collaborator samples came from the United States, Italy and Spain and covered acute and convalescent phases of COVID-19. Samples were obtained from the ongoing ImmuneRACE study (first 160 participants) and from 1,200 or so subjects provided by 6 global collaborators. Subjects who had been exposed to COVID-19, were actively infected with it, or had recovered from it provided the deeply sampled blood TCRbeta repertoires that made up the dataset. The sample metadata nearly always contained a de-identified subject ID, COVID-19 status, age in years and sex. The prospective study material was composed of cDNA or gDNA derived from T cells, B-cell-depleted T cells, or PBMCs. The repertoires were released in a freely available public database meant as a resource for research on the immune response to SARS-CoV-2. Where available, HLA class I and class II types were obtained from metadata supplied by the sample provider rather than from assay-based typing. The research as a whole found: How much clinical and demographic metadata was included differed by source and by participant, and the metadata was provided uncurated.

CDR1 LGHNA and CDR2 YSLEER were looked up in the germline V gene. The CDR3 spans 18 residues, from the cysteine through the phenylalanine. CDR3 DNA only is kept here, 54 bases in frame from base 1. Germline trimming: 0 bases from V, 0 bases from J; junction bases outside gene matches: 11. With respect to this clone: Its antigen is unknown. No much larger clone exists at a distance of one base, and base qualities are not known.

Another Seattle source contributed samples from volunteer blood donors who had recovered from COVID-19. The collaborating institutions used their own protocols to collect whole blood in K2EDTA tubes. For TCRbeta analysis, collaborators shipped samples in one of three forms: frozen whole blood, isolated PBMCs, or DNA extracted from either of those sample types. TCRbeta CDR3 regions were amplified from genomic DNA by means of the immunoSEQ Assay, a bias-controlled multiplex PCR. Turning to the authors' computational methods: The number of nucleated cells in each sample was estimated from the amplification of reference gene primers within the assay. To quantify the absolute abundance of each unique TCRbeta CDR3 rearrangement, sequence reads were collapsed and filtered. For each sample, productive Simpson clonality was calculated by taking the square root of Simpson's diversity index across productive rearrangements. In TCRdb, the immuneACCESS table is reduced to in-frame sequences with V and J assigned. These tables do not hold every clone; where another copy was compared, an unresolved V gene accounts for under half, and the others remain unexplained. V, J and clone size are taken as reported in that table, and D and trimming were inferred from the DNA itself. The table for this sample lists roughly 250,000 clones; around nine tenths of them were counted only once. The leading ten clones occupy about 1% of the sample.

The chain is assembled from TRBV4-3 and TRBJ2-7, and 7 junctional nucleotides match TRBD2. The receptor comes from a woman aged 40 to 55 who had recovered from COVID-19. Sequenced input: peripheral blood. CDR3 sequence: CASSQDVPPSGGSYEQYF. The DNA sequence follows: TGCGCCAGCAGCCAAGATGTTCCGCCTAGCGGAGGCTCCTACGAGCAGTACTTC.